These T cell receptor beta chains were read from a single sample in a study of blood T cell repertoires in COVID-19. Here immunoSEQ multiplex PCR was the method, and the copy in TCRdb shows in-frame clones only, minus some. The data hold about 110,000 clones, with approximately 90% observed a single time. The sample was peripheral blood. Receptor source: a woman aged 45 to 65 with acute or convalescent COVID-19. The CDR3 runs from the conserved cysteine through the conserved F or W. A D gene is named only where the DNA matches it firmly. Size is omitted from some rows. Given values are once, few, many or a class for expanded clones.

clone size: .; CDR3 length: 14; J gene: TRBJ1-2; V gene: TRBV28; D gene: .; CDR3 protein: CASRGRGLKYGYTF; CDR3 DNA: TGTGCCAGCAGAGGTCGGGGGTTGAAATATGGCTACACCTTC
clone size: .; CDR3 length: 14; J gene: TRBJ2-7; V gene: TRBV9; D gene: TRBD1; CDR3 protein: CASSVDGTVYEQYF; CDR3 DNA: TGTGCCAGCAGCGTAGACGGGACAGTCTACGAGCAGTACTTC
clone size: .; CDR3 length: 14; J gene: TRBJ1-6; V gene: TRBV4-3; D gene: .; CDR3 protein: CASSQERLNSPLHF; CDR3 DNA: TGCGCCAGCAGCCAAGAACGGTTAAATTCACCCCTCCACTTT
clone size: once; CDR3 length: 16; J gene: TRBJ2-5; V gene: TRBV5-1; D gene: TRBD2; CDR3 protein: CASSLGNSGTQETQYF; CDR3 DNA: TGCGCCAGCAGCTTGGGTAATAGCGGGACGCAAGAGACCCAGTACTTC
clone size: .; CDR3 length: 14; J gene: TRBJ2-1; V gene: TRBV11-2; D gene: TRBD2; CDR3 protein: CASSLVTSVNEQFF; CDR3 DNA: TGTGCCAGCAGCTTAGTTACTAGCGTTAATGAGCAGTTCTTC
clone size: .; CDR3 length: 12; J gene: TRBJ2-7; V gene: TRBV28; D gene: .; CDR3 protein: CASSITRYEQYF; CDR3 DNA: TGTGCCAGCAGTATTACTCGCTACGAGCAGTACTTC
clone size: .; CDR3 length: 17; J gene: TRBJ2-1; V gene: TRBV7-9; D gene: TRBD2; CDR3 protein: CASRHTGETSGRNEQFF; CDR3 DNA: TGTGCCAGCAGACACACCGGTGAGACTAGCGGGAGAAATGAGCAGTTCTTC
clone size: .; CDR3 length: 16; J gene: TRBJ1-1; V gene: TRBV5-4; D gene: .; CDR3 protein: CASSPGRQGLYTEAFF; CDR3 DNA: TGTGCCAGCAGCCCAGGACGGCAGGGATTATACACTGAAGCTTTCTTT
clone size: .; CDR3 length: 14; J gene: TRBJ2-7; V gene: TRBV7-2; D gene: .; CDR3 protein: CASSSSTASYEQYF; CDR3 DNA: TGTGCCAGCAGCTCCTCGACAGCCTCCTACGAGCAGTACTTC
clone size: .; CDR3 length: 16; J gene: TRBJ2-5; V gene: TRBV5-4; D gene: .; CDR3 protein: CASSSGGTGTAKTQYF; CDR3 DNA: TGTGCCAGCAGCTCGGGGGGCACCGGGACCGCCAAGACCCAGTACTTC
clone size: .; CDR3 length: 18; J gene: TRBJ1-6; V gene: TRBV6-2/TRBV6-3; D gene: TRBD1; CDR3 protein: CASSYGQGGSSYNSPLHF; CDR3 DNA: TGTGCCAGCAGTTACGGACAGGGGGGGAGCTCCTATAATTCACCCCTCCACTTT
clone size: .; CDR3 length: 20; J gene: TRBJ1-5; V gene: TRBV15; D gene: .; CDR3 protein: CATSRDPGRRPIIYNQPQHF; CDR3 DNA: TGTGCCACCAGCAGAGATCCGGGCAGGAGGCCTATAATTTACAATCAGCCCCAGCATTTT
clone size: .; CDR3 length: 13; J gene: TRBJ1-1; V gene: TRBV24-1; D gene: .; CDR3 protein: CATRDSMNTEAFF; CDR3 DNA: TGTGCCACCCGGGACTCTATGAACACTGAAGCTTTCTTT
clone size: .; CDR3 length: 14; J gene: TRBJ2-7; V gene: TRBV7-9; D gene: .; CDR3 protein: CASTPRGLIDEQYF; CDR3 DNA: TGTGCCAGCACCCCGAGAGGGTTAATCGACGAGCAGTACTTC
clone size: .; CDR3 length: 13; J gene: TRBJ1-1; V gene: TRBV6-5; D gene: .; CDR3 protein: CASSSLSGTEAFF; CDR3 DNA: TGTGCCAGCAGTTCCCTCAGCGGCACTGAAGCTTTCTTT